This T cell receptor (beta chain) was identified in a study of T cells after yellow fever vaccination. The authors made TCR cDNA by 5'RACE template switching, adding a universal primer site and UMIs. TCRdb processed the 5' RACE reads anew with MiXCR; each CDR3 protein has one entry. Among fewer than 350,000 distinct CDR3 sequences listed, 8.7% were seen once. Broader study findings: Weaker overall was a secondary response that nonetheless peaked faster, on day 5 versus 15.

About this clonotype: The target antigen is unknown.

Germline CDR1 and CDR2: SGHAT and FQNNGV. CDR3 length equals 14 residues. The V and J ends lost 1 base and 7 bases, in that order; junction bases with no gene match: 6. This receptor was taken from a young man who received the YFV17D yellow fever vaccine. The sequencing here drew on PBMCs, taken on the day of the first yellow fever vaccination. This chain links TRBV11-2 with TRBJ2-5; TRBD1 agrees at 7 bases. Here the CDR3 DNA reads TGTGCCAGCAGCTTAGTAGGGGGCGCGGGGACCCAGTACTTC. It specifies CASSLVGGAGTQYF.